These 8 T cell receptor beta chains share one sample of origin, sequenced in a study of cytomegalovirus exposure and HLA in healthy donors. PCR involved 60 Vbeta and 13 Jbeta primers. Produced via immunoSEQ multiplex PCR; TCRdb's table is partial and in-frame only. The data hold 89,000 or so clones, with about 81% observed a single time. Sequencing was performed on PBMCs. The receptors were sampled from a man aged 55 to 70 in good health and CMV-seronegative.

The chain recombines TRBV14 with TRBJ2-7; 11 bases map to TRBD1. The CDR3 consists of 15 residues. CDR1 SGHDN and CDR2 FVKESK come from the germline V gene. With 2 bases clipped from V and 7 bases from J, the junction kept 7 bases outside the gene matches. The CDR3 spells CASSQIGQGAWEQYF. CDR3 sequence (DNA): TGTGCCAGCAGCCAAATCGGACAGGGGGCATGGGAGCAGTACTTC.

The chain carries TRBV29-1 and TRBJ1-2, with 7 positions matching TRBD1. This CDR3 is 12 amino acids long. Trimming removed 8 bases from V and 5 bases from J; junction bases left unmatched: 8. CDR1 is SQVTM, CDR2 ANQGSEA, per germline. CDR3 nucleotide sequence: TGCAGCTTTACAGGGGTTGGTTATGGCTACACCTTC. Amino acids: CSFTGVGYGYTF.

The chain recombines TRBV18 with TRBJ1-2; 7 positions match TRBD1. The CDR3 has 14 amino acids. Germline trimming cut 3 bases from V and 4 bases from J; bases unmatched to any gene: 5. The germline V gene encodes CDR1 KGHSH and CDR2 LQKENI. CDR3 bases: TGTGCCAGCTCACCTTCCGGGACAGCCTATGGCTACACCTTC. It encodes CASSPSGTAYGYTF.

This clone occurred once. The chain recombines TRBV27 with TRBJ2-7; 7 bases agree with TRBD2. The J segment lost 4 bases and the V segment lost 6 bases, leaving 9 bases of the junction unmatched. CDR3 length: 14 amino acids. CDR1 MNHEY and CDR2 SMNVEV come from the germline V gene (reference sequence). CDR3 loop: CASRRTGTIYEQYF. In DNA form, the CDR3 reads TGTGCCAGCAGACGGACCGGGACTATATACGAGCAGTACTTC.

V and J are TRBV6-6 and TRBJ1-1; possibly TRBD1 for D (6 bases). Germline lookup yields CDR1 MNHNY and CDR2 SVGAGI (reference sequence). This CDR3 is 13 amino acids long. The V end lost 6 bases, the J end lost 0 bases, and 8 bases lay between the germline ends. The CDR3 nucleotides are TGTGCCAGCAGAGACAGGCTGAACACTGAAGCTTTCTTT. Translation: CASRDRLNTEAFF.

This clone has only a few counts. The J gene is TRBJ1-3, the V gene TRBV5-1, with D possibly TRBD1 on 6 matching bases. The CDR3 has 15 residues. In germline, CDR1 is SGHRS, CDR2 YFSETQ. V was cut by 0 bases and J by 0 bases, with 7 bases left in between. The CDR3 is CASSLGGGSGNTIYF. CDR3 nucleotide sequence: TGCGCCAGCAGCTTGGGAGGGGGCTCTGGAAACACCATATATTTT.

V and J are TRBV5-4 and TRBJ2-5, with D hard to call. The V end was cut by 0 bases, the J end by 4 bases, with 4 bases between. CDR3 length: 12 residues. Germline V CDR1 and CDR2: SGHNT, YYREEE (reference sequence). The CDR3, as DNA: TGTGCCAGCAGCTTGGCAGGAGAGACCCAGTACTTC. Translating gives CASSLAGETQYF.

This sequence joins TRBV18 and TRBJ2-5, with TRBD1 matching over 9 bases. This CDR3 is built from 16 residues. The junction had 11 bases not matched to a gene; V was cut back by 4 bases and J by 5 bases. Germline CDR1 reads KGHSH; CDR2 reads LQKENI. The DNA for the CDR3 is TGTGCCAGCTCACAAGAACAGGGGGCGCGGTATGAGACCCAGTACTTC. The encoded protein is CASSQEQGARYETQYF.